This T cell receptor beta chain was documented in a study of blood T cell repertoires in COVID-19. The CDR3 totals 13 residues. Germline V CDR1 and CDR2: SGHDT, YYEEEE. The V gene lost 4 bases and the J gene lost 4 bases, with 11 bases spanning the gap. This table comes from immunoSEQ multiplex PCR, and its TCRdb copy is limited to in-frame clones, with some not included. The sample consists of roughly 79,000 clones, 82% of them appearing once. This clone was seen once. This sequence joins TRBV5-6 and TRBJ1-1; D gene unclear. The sample consisted of peripheral blood. The sequence was collected from a human donor in a cohort sampled during active COVID-19. CDR3: CASSIDAGTEAFF. The CDR3 nucleotides read TGTGCCAGCAGCATAGACGCGGGCACTGAAGCTTTCTTT.